Described below is a single T cell receptor beta chain sequence and its context. What it binds is unknown. The sample comes from a study of blood T cells in healthy people across ages. Per sample, at least 6 micrograms of total RNA were extracted. The germline V gene has CDR1 KGHSH and CDR2 LQKENI. Deletions cut 3 bases from V and 5 bases from J, with 16 bases between. There are 15 residues in the CDR3. Points from the study as a whole: TCR beta diversity, measured per million T cells, fell in a roughly linear way with age. A strong correlation between TCR beta diversity and naive T cell percentage was seen. It was not known whether donors were CMV positive (a possible confounder of expanded clonotype changes).

It was with a sample-barcoded 5' primer and a J-beta primer mix that a second PCR of about 7 to 12 cycles was run. TCRdb called the 5' RACE reads again in MiXCR, with one record for every CDR3 protein. This table holds 1.5 million to 1.8 million distinct CDR3 sequences, roughly 43% found once. This sequence joins TRBV18 and TRBJ2-5; D possibly matches TRBD1 or TRBD2 (5 bases each). Material for sequencing was blood. The sequence was collected from a woman under 30 in good health. In nucleotides, the CDR3 is TGTGCCAGCTCACCCTCCGTGGGGGTCGTGGAGACCCAGTACTTC. Its protein is CASSPSVGVVETQYF.